This T cell receptor (beta chain) comes out of a study of blood T cell repertoires in COVID-19. Study overall: Spain, Italy and the United States supplied samples that represented acute and convalescent COVID-19.

In the original analysis: Amplification from reference gene primers served as the basis for estimated nucleated cell counts. Sequencing used immunoSEQ multiplex PCR; TCRdb keeps in-frame clones, though not all of them. V and J calls plus clone size are reproduced from that table; the DNA served to infer D and trimming. Among roughly 120,000 clones listed, around 64% were seen once. The CDR3 contains 14 residues. The germline gives CDR1 GTSNPN, CDR2 SVGIG (reference sequence). Trimming took off 3 bases at V and 8 bases at J, with 16 bases between the two ends. The receptor was derived from a human donor with acute or convalescent COVID-19. The donor label of this sample is uncertain. Input material: peripheral blood. The chain employs TRBV30 and TRBJ1-4, with D perhaps TRBD1 (5 bases). Here the CDR3 reads CAWSPGGAAEKLFF. The CDR3 bases are TGTGCCTGGAGCCCCGGGGGAGCAGCCGAAAAACTGTTTTTT.